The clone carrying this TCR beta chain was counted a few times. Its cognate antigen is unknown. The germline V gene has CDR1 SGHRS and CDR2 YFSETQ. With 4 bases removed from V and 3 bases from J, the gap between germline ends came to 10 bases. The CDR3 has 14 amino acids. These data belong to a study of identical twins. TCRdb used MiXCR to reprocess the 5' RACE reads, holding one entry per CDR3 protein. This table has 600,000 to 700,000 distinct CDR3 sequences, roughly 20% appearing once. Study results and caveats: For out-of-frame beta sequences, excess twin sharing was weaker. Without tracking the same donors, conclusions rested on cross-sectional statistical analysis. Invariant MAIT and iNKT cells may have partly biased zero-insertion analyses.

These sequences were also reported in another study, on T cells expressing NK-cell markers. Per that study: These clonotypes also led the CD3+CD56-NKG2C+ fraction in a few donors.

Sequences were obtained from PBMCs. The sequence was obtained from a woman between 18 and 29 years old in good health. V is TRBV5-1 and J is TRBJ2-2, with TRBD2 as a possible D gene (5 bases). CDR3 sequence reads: CASSDQLDTGELFF. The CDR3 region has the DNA TGCGCCAGCAGCGATCAACTAGACACCGGGGAGCTGTTTTTT.